This T cell receptor beta chain was identified in a study of cytomegalovirus exposure and HLA in healthy donors. Study findings and constraints: Later examination showed HLA-associated TCR beta chains had greater clonal expansion than equally common others. In a later analysis, donors in an Asian-associated ancestry cluster reportedly had fewer N-insertions in productive TCRs than the cohort mean. Rates of TCR association differed by HLA locus in a later analysis, with DRB1 highest and HLA-C lowest. Later analysis associated a missense DCLRE1C variant with TCR beta V- and J-gene trimming.

With 5 bases clipped from V and 9 bases from J, the junction kept 7 bases outside the gene matches. CDR3 length: 15 amino acids. Germline assignment: CDR1 SGHTA and CDR2 FQGTGA. Primers for the PCR totalled 60 Vbeta and 13 Jbeta. Profiled with immunoSEQ multiplex PCR; TCRdb holds only in-frame clones, not every one. The sample records approximately 200,000 clones, under 85% being singletons. As for this clone: The antigen is unknown.

The sequence derives from a woman between 18 and 29 years old in good health and CMV-seronegative. The sequenced sample was PBMCs. The genes are TRBV7-3 and TRBJ2-1; 13 bases match TRBD2. Here the CDR3 reads CASSVGTSGTPEQFF. CDR3 nucleotides: TGTGCCAGCAGCGTAGGGACTAGCGGGACTCCTGAGCAGTTCTTC.